Each of the 19 T cell receptor beta chains below was sequenced from the same sample in a study of control samples from healthy donors and cancer patients. Here immunoSEQ multiplex PCR was the method, and the copy in TCRdb shows in-frame clones only, minus some. The data show around 100,000 clones, with about 90% seen just once and more than 15% held by the top ten. Sequencing was carried out using blood. The receptors were gathered from a woman aged 45 to 65 in good health.

The chain recombines TRBV30 with TRBJ2-1, with 14 bases that match TRBD2. The V gene end was trimmed by 7 bases and the J gene end by 5 bases; junction bases not matched to a gene: 7. Germline V lookup: CDR1 GTSNPN, CDR2 SVGIG (reference sequence). The CDR3 has 15 residues. CDR3 amino acids: CASRTSGGHNNEQFF. The DNA for the CDR3 is TGTGCCTCCCGGACTAGCGGGGGGCACAACAATGAGCAGTTCTTC.

This clone was seen only a few times. The chain is built from TRBV4-1 and TRBJ2-1; a possible D gene is TRBD2 (6 bases). This CDR3 contains 14 residues. V lost 2 bases, J lost 10 bases, and 15 bases lay in between. The germline gives CDR1 MGHRA, CDR2 YSYEKL. CDR3 protein: CASSQQRASEEQFF. CDR3 sequence (DNA): TGCGCCAGCAGCCAACAAAGGGCTAGCGAGGAGCAGTTCTTC.

This sequence joins TRBV7-3 and TRBJ2-7, with unresolved D. Per germline, CDR1 SGHTA and CDR2 FQGTGA. The CDR3 spans 14 residues. V lost 8 bases, J lost 7 bases, and 21 bases lay in between. The CDR3 spells CASSHSQPGFEQYV. CDR3 in DNA: TGTGCCAGCTCGCATTCGCAACCTGGCTTTGAGCAGTACGTC.

The chain uses TRBV4-1 and TRBJ1-1; D might be TRBD1 (5 bases). The CDR3 spans 17 residues. V dropped 0 bases and J dropped 3 bases, with 17 bases sitting between them. CDR1 is MGHRA and CDR2 is YSYEKL in the germline V gene. This CDR3 reads CASSQEGRGGGDTEAFF. The CDR3 DNA reads TGCGCCAGCAGCCAAGAGGGACGGGGGGGTGGCGACACTGAAGCTTTCTTT.

The genes are TRBV30 and TRBJ2-5; perhaps D is TRBD1 or TRBD2 (5 bases each). Per germline, CDR1 GTSNPN and CDR2 SVGIG (reference sequence). The CDR3 has 13 residues. With 4 bases removed from V and 0 bases from J, the gap between germline ends came to 9 bases. The CDR3 loop is CAWTRGYQETQYF. CDR3 bases: TGTGCCTGGACGAGGGGCTACCAAGAGACCCAGTACTTC.

The chain links TRBV5-5 to TRBJ1-2, with unresolved D. Trimming removed 0 bases at V and 8 bases at J, with 8 bases between. Germline V CDR1 and CDR2: SGHKS, YYEKEE (reference sequence). The CDR3 contains 12 residues. The CDR3 DNA reads as TGTGCCAGCAGCTTGGTACGCGGGGGCTACACCTTC. Translation: CASSLVRGGYTF.

This chain uses TRBV6-6 with TRBJ2-7, with D maybe TRBD1 (6 bases). V was clipped by 5 bases and J by 7 bases, with 12 bases between them. Germline values: CDR1 MNHNY, CDR2 SVGAGI (reference sequence). The CDR3 contains 12 residues. DNA for the CDR3: TGTGCCAGCAGTCCAAGGGGGAGAGAGCAGTACTTC. This translates into CASSPRGREQYF.

The chain carries TRBV5-4 and TRBJ2-2; 7 bases are a match to TRBD1. Germline V gene lookup returns CDR1 SGHNT and CDR2 YYREEE (reference sequence). The CDR3 extends over 15 amino acids. J lost 2 bases, V lost 4 bases, and 5 bases had no gene match. Written as DNA, the CDR3 is TGTGCCAGCAGCGTGGACAGGCTTAACACCGGGGAGCTGTTTTTT. The encoded protein is CASSVDRLNTGELFF.

This clone was seen a few times. The V and J genes are TRBV24-1 and TRBJ1-1, with D perhaps TRBD1 (5 bases). This CDR3 has 13 amino acids. Germline V gene lookup returns CDR1 KGHDR and CDR2 SFDVKD. V was cut by 3 bases and J by 1 base, with 5 bases left in between. The CDR3 is CATSDQGNTEAFF. The CDR3 region has the DNA TGTGCCACCAGTGATCAGGGGAACACTGAAGCTTTCTTT.

The chain is built from TRBV15 and TRBJ1-2; D remains unclear. V was shortened by 1 base and J by 1 base, with 13 bases between the two germline ends. CDR1 is LNHNV, CDR2 YYDKDF, per germline (reference sequence). This CDR3 comprises 16 residues. CDR3 in DNA: TGTGCCACCAGCAGAGGCGGCGAGTTCCTTAACTATGGCTACACCTTC. Translated, it gives CATSRGGEFLNYGYTF.

The rearrangement links TRBV27 to TRBJ2-1; 11 nucleotides align to TRBD2. V dropped 6 bases and J dropped 6; count of bases not matched to a gene: 13. CDR3 length: 17 residues. Germline assignment: CDR1 MNHEY and CDR2 SMNVEV (reference sequence). CDR3: CASRPWGSGREANEQFF. The CDR3 DNA reads TGTGCCAGCAGGCCCTGGGGTAGCGGGAGGGAGGCCAATGAGCAGTTCTTC.

The chain combines TRBV2 with TRBJ2-1, with 14 bases fitting TRBD2. The V gene's germline CDR1 is SNHLY and CDR2 FYNNEI. The CDR3 runs 18 residues. The V and J ends lost 6 bases and 4 bases, in that order; junction bases with no gene match: 11. The CDR3 DNA reads TGTGCCAGCAGACAGTCCCCGGGACTAGCGGGGGCATACAATGAGCAGTTCTTC. Protein product: CASRQSPGLAGAYNEQFF.

A few counts support this clone. The chain is built from TRBV2 and TRBJ1-1; TRBD1 matches at 8 bases. The ends lost 5 bases at V and 4 bases at J; junction bases unmatched: 6. CDR1 and CDR2 (germline): SNHLY, FYNNEI. This CDR3 is 14 amino acids long. In DNA, the CDR3 is TGTGCCAGCAGTTACAACAGGGGGGGCACTGAAGCTTTCTTT. This translates into CASSYNRGGTEAFF.

This chain uses TRBV30 with TRBJ1-1; no definite D call. Trimming removed 2 bases at V and 0 bases at J, with 7 bases between. Germline CDR1 is GTSNPN and CDR2 is SVGIG (reference sequence). The CDR3 loop spans 13 amino acids. The CDR3 protein is CAWSSFMNTEAFF. CDR3 coding DNA: TGTGCCTGGAGTAGCTTCATGAACACTGAAGCTTTCTTT.

This clone showed up just once. V usage is TRBV5-1 and J usage is TRBJ2-7; D not certain. Germline CDR1 SGHRS, CDR2 YFSETQ. The V and J ends lost 5 bases and 3 bases respectively, with 12 bases between them. The CDR3 runs 13 residues. The CDR3: CASRGLDHYEQYV. In DNA, the CDR3 is TGCGCCAGCAGGGGTTTGGATCACTACGAGCAGTACGTC.

V and J are TRBV27 and TRBJ1-2, with 10 positions matching TRBD1. This CDR3 spans 18 amino acids. V lost 5 bases, J lost 4 bases, and 16 bases stayed unmatched. Germline V CDR1 and CDR2: MNHEY, SMNVEV (reference sequence). DNA of the CDR3: TGTGCCAGCAGTCCTCAGGGACCGGACAGGGGGTACCTCTATGGCTACACCTTC. It encodes CASSPQGPDRGYLYGYTF.

The rearrangement uses TRBV5-1 and TRBJ2-5; TRBD2 matches 12 bases. This CDR3 comprises 16 residues. Trimming removed 2 bases from V and 4 bases from J; junction bases left unmatched: 6. The germline gives CDR1 SGHRS, CDR2 YFSETQ. The CDR3 DNA follows: TGCGCCAGCAGCTTCCGGCTAGCGGGGGGGCCAGAGACCCAGTACTTC. Translation gives CASSFRLAGGPETQYF.

The sample holds one count of this clone. CDR3 bases: TGTGCCACCGGAGTGGGGGCGAGCGAGACCCAGTACTTC. Translating gives CATGVGASETQYF. The gene calls are TRBV24-1 and TRBJ2-5, with D maybe TRBD1 (6 bases). V lost 9 bases, J lost 5 bases, and 15 bases lay in between. Germline assignment: CDR1 KGHDR and CDR2 SFDVKD. The CDR3 is 13 amino acids.

This clone was detected once. This chain uses TRBV5-4 with TRBJ2-1; 12 nucleotides line up with TRBD2. Germline trimming cut 0 bases from V and 5 bases from J; bases unmatched to any gene: 9. The CDR3 sequence is 18 residues long. Germline V gene data show CDR1 as SGHNT and CDR2 as YYREEE (reference sequence). In DNA, the CDR3 is TGTGCCAGCAGCTTGGTTTGGGCTAGCGGGGGGGCACACAATGAGCAGTTCTTC. As protein: CASSLVWASGGAHNEQFF.